This T cell receptor (beta chain) was captured by sequencing in a study of OX40 agonist ivuxolimab in advanced cancers. About the full investigation: Ivuxolimab was an agonistic, fully human IgG2 monoclonal antibody directed against OX40 (CD134), a costimulatory receptor. Intravenous ivuxolimab was administered to patients every 2 weeks at six dose levels: 0.01, 0.1, 0.3, 1.5, 3 and 10 mg/kg. Of the roughly 53 patients in dose escalation, 19 had hepatocellular carcinoma, around 15 had melanoma, 9 had renal cell carcinoma and 9 had head and neck cancer. In the dose-escalation cohort, more than 75% of patients were male, and the mean age was approximately 60 years, with a range of 23 to 79. Prior anti-PD-1, anti-PD-L1 or anti-CTLA-4 therapy was permitted, and checkpoint inhibitors had been received by more than 35% of dose-escalation patients. Partial responses occurred in three dose-escalation patients: two with cutaneous melanoma and one with hepatocellular carcinoma. Peripheral TCRbeta sequencing aimed to test whether ivuxolimab altered TCR sequence diversity and caused clonal T-cell expansion. The paper covers the monotherapy dose-escalation part of the phase I ivuxolimab trial, which included N = 52 patients.

As encoded in the germline V gene (reference sequence), CDR1 is MNHEY while CDR2 is SMNVEV. At the junction V is shortened by 6 bases and J by 0 bases, with 9 bases in between. The CDR3, cysteine through phenylalanine, is 13 amino acids long. The entry retains the CDR3 DNA only, 39 bases that are in frame from base 1. For sequencing of the TCRbeta CDR3 region, genomic DNA was extracted from the sorted cells. The immunoSEQ Assay was used to sequence the TCRbeta CDR3 regions. TCRdb limited this immuneACCESS table to in-frame rearrangements with V and J called. A share of clones is missing; checked studies link under half to unresolved V genes, and the rest is unexplained. A total of over 35,000 clones appear in this sample, about 85% of them only once. Approximately 15% of the sample rests with the top ten. Study-wide conclusions, independent of this receptor: The antigen specificity of the clonally expanded peripheral T cells was not determined. Low levels of normalized T-cell clonal expansion were also seen in some patients who did not respond. In the 0.1-3.0 mg/kg groups, partial responders had among the lowest normalized peripheral clonal expansion, particularly in CD8+ T cells. On average, CD8+ T cells showed more expanded clones than CD4+ T cells after ivuxolimab. Clonal expansion of both CD4+ and CD8+ blood T cells was observed from baseline to week 6 at doses 0.1 to 3.0 mg/kg.

As regards this clone: The antigen this receptor binds is unknown. No base qualities exist here, and no much larger clone lies one base off it.

The trial excluded patients who had a history of autoimmune disease or were on systemic immunosuppression. Peripheral blood for TCR sequencing was drawn from every dose cohort at baseline, at cycle 4 day 1 and at cycle 7 day 1. The samples were drawn from a first-in-human, open-label, multicenter phase I dose-escalation trial of ivuxolimab. Adults with locally advanced or metastatic melanoma, renal cell, hepatocellular, or head and neck squamous cell carcinoma were enrolled in the trial. CD4+ and CD8+ T cells were sorted separately from peripheral blood before TCR sequencing. This specimen was CD4+ or CD8+ T cells sorted from blood, taken in a trial of the OX40 agonist ivuxolimab. This receptor was identified in an adult with an advanced solid tumor such as melanoma, head and neck, liver or kidney cancer. The chain couples TRBV27 to TRBJ2-7; the D segment could be TRBD1, given 5 matching bases. The DNA sequence follows: TGTGCCAGCAGCACAGGTATCTCCTACGAGCAGTACTTC. It translates to CASSTGISYEQYF.